Following are 22 T cell receptor beta chains from one sample sequenced in a study of T cells in Graves' hyperthyroidism and ophthalmopathy. There were TCR beta CDR3 regions amplified from RNA transcripts. The TCR CDR3 first-round RT-PCR relied on the HTBI primer set. TCRdb itself ran the multiplex PCR reads through MiXCR, one entry per CDR3 protein. This sample carries roughly 380,000 distinct CDR3 sequences, 15% to 20% of them seen once, and the ten largest clones take around 4%. Material for sequencing was blood. All receptors come from a woman aged 18-29 years with Graves' hyperthyroidism.

The table lists this clonotype with many counts. The chain carries TRBV12-3 or TRBV12-4 and TRBJ1-5, with D uncertain. The CDR3 is 13 amino acids. V was pared by 7 bases and J by 6 bases, with 13 bases between. CDR3 region: CASTPSEAQPQHF. DNA of the CDR3: TGTGCCAGCACTCCAAGCGAGGCTCAGCCCCAGCATTTT.

The sample holds many counts of this clonotype. This sequence joins TRBV10-3 and TRBJ2-7; perhaps D is TRBD1 or TRBD2 (5 bases each). Germline V gene lookup returns CDR1 ENHRY and CDR2 SYGVKD. Trimming cost V 10 bases and J 1 base, with 14 bases left between them. This CDR3 spans 13 amino acids. This chain's CDR3 is CATLGTESYEQYF. In DNA form, the CDR3 reads TGTGCCACCCTAGGGACGGAATCCTACGAGCAGTACTTC.

This clonotype came up many times. The rearrangement uses TRBV5-1 and TRBJ2-7, with D perhaps matching TRBD1 (6 bases). This CDR3 has 17 residues. CDR1 SGHRS and CDR2 YFSETQ come from the germline V gene. The ends were cut back, 5 bases at V and 0 bases at J, with 21 bases in the middle. The CDR3 bases are TGCGCCAGCAGTTTGATAGGGGGTATCCTTAGCTCCTACGAGCAGTACTTC. Residues: CASSLIGGILSSYEQYF.

This clonotype was observed at least ten times. The rearrangement links TRBV24-1 to TRBJ1-5; D remains unclear. The V gene's germline CDR1 is KGHDR and CDR2 SFDVKD. There are 14 residues in the CDR3. V was shortened by 4 bases and J by 2 bases, with 8 bases between the two germline ends. The CDR3 is CATSDFAGNQPQHF. The CDR3 DNA reads as TGTGCCACCAGTGACTTCGCCGGCAATCAGCCCCAGCATTTT.

The J gene is TRBJ2-2, the V gene TRBV6-1, with D perhaps TRBD1 (6 bases). CDR1 MNHNS and CDR2 SASEGT come from the germline V gene. This CDR3 has 14 residues. V was cut by 8 bases and J by 7 bases, with 17 bases left in between. CDR3 amino acids: CASGGQLGNGELFF. In DNA form, the CDR3 reads TGTGCCAGCGGAGGACAGTTAGGGAACGGGGAGCTGTTTTTT.

This clonotype was recorded a few times. This may come from a read error, since a much larger clone is one base off. The chain couples TRBV28 to TRBJ1-1; no definite D call. This CDR3 contains 12 residues. Germline loops: CDR1 MDHEN, CDR2 SYDVKM. CDR3 nucleotides: TGTGCCGGCAGCCTACAACTACTTGAAGCTTTCTTT. Translating it yields CAGSLQLLEAFF.

This clonotype has at least ten counts. The J gene is TRBJ2-7, the V gene TRBV28; D remains unclear. The ends were cut back, 6 bases at V and 6 bases at J, with 15 bases in the middle. The CDR3 contains 13 residues. The germline V gene encodes CDR1 MDHEN and CDR2 SYDVKM. The CDR3 region is CASSHKGGREQYF. CDR3 DNA sequence: TGTGCCAGCAGCCACAAGGGTGGACGCGAGCAGTACTTC.

This clonotype was detected many times. The V gene is TRBV5-1, the J gene TRBJ1-5, with unresolved D. Germline V gene sequence: CDR1 SGHRS, CDR2 YFSETQ. This CDR3 region has 14 residues. The V and J ends lost 2 bases and 7 bases respectively, with 13 bases between them. As DNA, the CDR3 is TGCGCCAGCAGCTTAAGGGAAGGCGGACAGCCCCAGCATTTT. It specifies CASSLREGGQPQHF.

The rearrangement links TRBV3-1 to TRBJ1-2, with D unclear. The germline CDR1 and CDR2 sequences are LGHDT and YNNKEL (reference sequence). The V end lost 4 bases, the J end lost 6 bases, and 15 bases lay between the germline ends. CDR3 length equals 14 residues. This CDR3 reads CASSRQENWDGYTF. The CDR3, as DNA: TGTGCCAGCAGCCGCCAGGAGAATTGGGATGGCTACACCTTC.

This clonotype was picked up many times. V is TRBV7-8 and J is TRBJ2-5; D gene ambiguous. This CDR3 is built from 15 residues. The V end lost 5 bases, the J end lost 3 bases, and 16 bases lay between the germline ends. Germline-derived CDR1 and CDR2 are SGHVS and FQNEAQ. CDR3 region: CASSLPRPLEETQYF. The CDR3 DNA reads as TGTGCCAGCAGCCTCCCTCGTCCTCTCGAAGAGACCCAGTACTTC.

The table lists this clonotype with a few counts. The CDR3 spells CASSPGTRSAETQYF. Here the CDR3 DNA reads TGCGCCAGCAGCCCGGGGACTAGATCGGCGGAGACCCAGTACTTC. This rearrangement joins TRBV5-1 to TRBJ2-5; 8 positions agree with TRBD2. The length of the CDR3 is 15 residues. The trim removed 4 bases at V and 5 bases at J, leaving 10 bases unmatched. Germline V gene data show CDR1 as SGHRS and CDR2 as YFSETQ.

There are a few counts of this clonotype. The chain links TRBV4-1 to TRBJ1-5; D is unresolved. The germline gives CDR1 MGHRA, CDR2 YSYEKL. Trimming removed 0 bases from V and 1 base from J, with 13 bases in between. This CDR3 is 17 amino acids long. The CDR3 sequence: CASSQERALGSNQPQHF. CDR3 bases: TGCGCCAGCAGCCAAGAGCGTGCATTAGGGAGCAATCAGCCCCAGCATTTT.

The rearrangement uses TRBV10-1 and TRBJ2-7, with D uncertain. The CDR3 contains 12 residues. V lost 10 bases to trimming and J lost 3 bases, with 13 bases between them. Germline lookup yields CDR1 WNHNN and CDR2 SYGVQD (reference sequence). The CDR3: CAILNSSYEQYF. The CDR3 DNA sequence: TGCGCCATCCTGAATAGTAGCTACGAGCAGTACTTC.

This clonotype has ten or more counts. CDR3 sequence: CASSEWAGPNQPQHF. The CDR3 DNA reads TGTGCCAGCAGTGAATGGGCAGGCCCCAATCAGCCCCAGCATTTT. The genes are TRBV6-1 and TRBJ1-5, with D hard to call. From germline, CDR1 is MNHNS and CDR2 SASEGT. V lost 2 bases and J 3 bases, leaving 11 bases between the germline ends. The length of the CDR3 is 15 residues.

V gene TRBV28 combines with J gene TRBJ1-2; 8 nucleotides agree with TRBD1. Germline lookup yields CDR1 MDHEN and CDR2 SYDVKM. The CDR3 runs to 13 residues. J lost 7 bases, V lost 10 bases, and 11 bases had no gene match. CDR3 in amino acids: CATDLGQARGYTF. The CDR3 coding sequence is TGTGCCACCGATCTGGGACAGGCTCGTGGCTACACCTTC.

This clonotype was detected ten times or more. V is TRBV12-3 or TRBV12-4 and J is TRBJ1-5; a possible D gene is TRBD1 (5 bases). The V gene lost 6 bases and the J gene lost 9 bases, with 9 bases spanning the gap. The CDR3 loop spans 11 amino acids. CDR3 in DNA: TGTGCCAGCAGCCAAAGGGGGCCCCAGCATTTT. Translated, it gives CASSQRGPQHF.

This clonotype has just a few counts. The J gene is TRBJ2-7, the V gene TRBV27, with 12 bases aligning to TRBD2. The CDR3 loop spans 15 amino acids. CDR1 is MNHEY, CDR2 SMNVEV, per germline (reference sequence). V lost 6 bases and J lost 2; bases outside the gene matches: 5. DNA for the CDR3: TGTGCCAGCAGACCCTGGACTAGCGGGACCTACGAGCAGTACTTC. Protein sequence: CASRPWTSGTYEQYF.

This clonotype was found many times. V gene TRBV30 combines with J gene TRBJ1-1; TRBD1 is a possible D gene (6 bases). Germline V gene lookup returns CDR1 GTSNPN and CDR2 SVGIG (reference sequence). The CDR3 has 14 residues. V lost 1 base and J 2 bases, leaving 11 bases between the germline ends. CDR3 sequence reads: CAWSGRGSNTEAFF. The CDR3 DNA sequence: TGTGCCTGGAGTGGTAGGGGGAGTAACACTGAAGCTTTCTTT.

This clonotype appeared many times. The gene calls are TRBV20-1 and TRBJ2-5; perhaps TRBD1 as D (5 bases). Germline lookup yields CDR1 DFQATT and CDR2 SNEGSKA (reference sequence). The CDR3 extends over 14 amino acids. Trimming stripped 2 bases from V and 5 bases from J, with 15 bases between. The CDR3 region has the DNA TGCAGTGCTAGACAGGGTCTTGACTGGGAGACCCAGTACTTC. It yields the protein CSARQGLDWETQYF.

This clonotype was counted ten times or more. The chain is built from TRBV20-1 and TRBJ1-1, with D hard to call. The CDR3 has 15 amino acids. The V gene's germline CDR1 is DFQATT and CDR2 SNEGSKA (reference sequence). V lost 5 bases and J lost 0, with 16 bases in between. CDR3 loop: CSAFRRDNMNTEAFF. The CDR3 coding sequence is TGCAGTGCTTTCCGCCGGGATAACATGAACACTGAAGCTTTCTTT.

This clonotype was counted many times. This sequence joins TRBV29-1 and TRBJ2-5; no reliable D call. This CDR3 has 13 amino acids. The germline gives CDR1 SQVTM, CDR2 ANQGSEA. The V and J ends lost 3 bases and 3 bases respectively, with 11 bases between them. The CDR3 region has the DNA TGCAGCGTTGAGGGGTTGGCAGAAGAGACCCAGTACTTC. Translation: CSVEGLAEETQYF.

This clonotype appeared a few times. A single base separates this from a much larger clone, so it may be a read error. The genes are TRBV30 and TRBJ2-2; a possible D gene is TRBD1 (5 bases). Germline values: CDR1 GTSNPN, CDR2 SVGIG (reference sequence). This CDR3 is built from 14 residues. The CDR3 nucleotides are TGTGCAAGGGGCGTTGGACAGAACACCGGGGAGCTGTTTTTT. It is translated as CARGVGQNTGELFF.